This TCR beta chain was recorded in a study of T cells in Graves' hyperthyroidism and ophthalmopathy (dated by TCRdb to the late 2010s). For context, the study as a whole: Peripheral blood was collected at initial diagnosis, before any treatment. The roughly 91 discovery patients were randomly divided into training and test sets at a 7:3 ratio. A discovery cohort of about 95 patients, about 40 with Graves' ophthalmopathy and approximately 55 with stable Graves' hyperthyroidism, was used to find distinguishing TCR V-J signatures. In about 6 Graves' hyperthyroidism patients, the study also compared T-cell repertoires from thyroid tissue with T-cell repertoires from blood. The paper describes TCR Vbeta CDR3 sequencing of 130 to 150 peripheral blood samples, made up of around 41 ophthalmopathy patients, 70 to 80 hyperthyroidism patients and around 17 progressor patients. Prospective prediction of ophthalmopathy was tested in an independent validation cohort consisting of roughly 20 hyperthyroidism patients and around 16 patients who later progressed to ophthalmopathy. Following sampling, methimazole starting at 30 mg daily was given to hyperthyroidism patients, and high-dose intravenous methylprednisolone was given to ophthalmopathy patients. On the study overall, not on this receptor specifically: Blood samples also contained most of the expanded thyroid clonotypes (frequency above 0.001), which suggests that blood repertoires may reflect thyroid immune responses. A 13 V-J signature model separated ophthalmopathy from stable hyperthyroidism, with around 90% sensitivity and roughly 84% specificity in cross-validation and 80%/75% in testing. No statistical method was used to fix the sample size in advance, and group allocation was not hidden from the investigators. In validation, the model predicted progression to ophthalmopathy a median of 6.5 months before onset, with approximately 68% sensitivity and about 72% specificity.

Sequences KGHDR (CDR1) and SFDVKD (CDR2) are obtained from the germline V gene. V loses 5 bases of germline sequence and J loses 7 bases, and the interval between the two ends is 11 bases. Its CDR3 holds 13 amino acids, cysteine through phenylalanine. The DNA shown is the 39-base CDR3, in frame from base 1. This clonotype was recorded at least ten times. Its antigen is unknown. No per-base quality is available; no much larger clone lies one base away. In the ophthalmopathy patients, disease was moderately to severely active, with a Clinical Activity Score of 3 or more, a NOSPECS grade of 4 or more, and a duration of less than 3 months. Any patient with an uncontrolled infection, another autoimmune disease, pregnancy or lactation was excluded. Diagnoses were established on the basis of clinical symptoms, serum thyroxine and TRAb, thyroid ultrasound, and orbital computed tomography. Ficoll-Paque density gradient centrifugation was used to isolate PBMCs from around 10 ml of fresh peripheral blood. Trizol reagent was used to extract total RNA, and RNA quality was then checked on an Agilent 2100 Bioanalyzer.

Amplification of TCR beta CDR3 regions was carried out from RNA transcripts. The first round of RT-PCR for the TCR CDR3 was performed with the HTBI primer set and the Qiagen OneStep RT-PCR kit. Libraries were constructed in a second round of multiplex PCR, after which size selection and purification were performed. The libraries were sequenced on an Illumina HiSeq2000 using paired-end 100 bp reads. In the paper's pipeline: SOAPnuke was used to process the raw data, with reads discarded if the reads contained adapters or uncalled bases, had a mean Phred below 15, or lacked an exact constant-primer or identifier match. High-quality paired reads were merged using COPE v1.2.5, and each unique nucleotide sequence was defined as a clonotype. MiTCR v1.1 was used to align the clonotypes against IMGT TRBV, TRBD and TRBJ reference segments. Analysis was restricted to V-J combinations with a frequency above 0.0001, which covered just over 98% of repertoires. The TCS score was defined as F50 (clonal expansion) divided by E x V (chaos), with BLOSUM62-based TCRdist calculated between CDR3 peptides within each V-J. Welch's t-statistics and random forest reduced just over 500 V-J features to roughly 13, which were used in a naive Bayes classifier (R e1071). TCRdb redid the processing of the public reads, applying fastp at Q25 and MiXCR, and retained in-frame beta chains. Rows are unified per CDR3 protein, each entry keeping the most common DNA and genes. TCRdb, not the authors, supplied the V and J calls. This sample comprises 640,000 or so distinct CDR3 sequences, about 14% of them detected only once. Less than 9% of the sample belongs to the ten largest clones.

The specimen was blood. The V gene is TRBV24-1 and the J gene is TRBJ1-5; a tentative D call is TRBD1 (5 bases match). The TCR was taken from a woman younger than 30 with Graves' ophthalmopathy. The base sequence is TGTGCCACCAGTGGGGGGGGGGAGCAGCCCCAGCATTTT. The resulting protein is CATSGGGEQPQHF.